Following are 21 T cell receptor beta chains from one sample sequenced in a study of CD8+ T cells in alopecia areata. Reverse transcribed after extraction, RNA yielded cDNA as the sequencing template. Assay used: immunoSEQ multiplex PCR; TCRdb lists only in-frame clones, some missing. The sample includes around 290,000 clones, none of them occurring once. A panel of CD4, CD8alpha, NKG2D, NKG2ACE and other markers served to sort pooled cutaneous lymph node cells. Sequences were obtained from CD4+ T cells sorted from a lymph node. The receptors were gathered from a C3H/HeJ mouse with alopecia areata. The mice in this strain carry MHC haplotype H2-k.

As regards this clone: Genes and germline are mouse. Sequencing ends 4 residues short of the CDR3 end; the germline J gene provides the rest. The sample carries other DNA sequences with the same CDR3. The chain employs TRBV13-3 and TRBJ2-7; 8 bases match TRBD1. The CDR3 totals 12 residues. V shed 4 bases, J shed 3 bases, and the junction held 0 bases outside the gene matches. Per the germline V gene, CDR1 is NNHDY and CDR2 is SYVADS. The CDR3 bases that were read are TGTGCCAGCAGTACAGGGGGCTAT. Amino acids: CASSTGGY. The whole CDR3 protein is CASSTGGYEQYF.

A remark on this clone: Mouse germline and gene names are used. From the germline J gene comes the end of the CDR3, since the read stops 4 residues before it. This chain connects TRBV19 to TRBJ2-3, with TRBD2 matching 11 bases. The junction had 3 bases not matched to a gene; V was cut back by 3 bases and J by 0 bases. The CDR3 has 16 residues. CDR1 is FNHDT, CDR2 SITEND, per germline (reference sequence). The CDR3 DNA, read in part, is TGTGCCAGCAGTAGCGACTGGGGGGGTAGTGCAGAA. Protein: CASSSDWGGSAE. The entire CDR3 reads CASSSDWGGSAETLYF.

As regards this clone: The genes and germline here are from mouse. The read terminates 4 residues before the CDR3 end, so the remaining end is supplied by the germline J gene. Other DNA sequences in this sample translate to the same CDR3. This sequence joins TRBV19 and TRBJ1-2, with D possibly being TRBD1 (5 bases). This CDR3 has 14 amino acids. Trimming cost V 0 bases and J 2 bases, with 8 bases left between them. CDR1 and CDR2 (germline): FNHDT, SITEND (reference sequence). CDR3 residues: CASSIGGSNSDYTF. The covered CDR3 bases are TGTGCCAGCAGTATAGGGGGCAGTAACTCC.

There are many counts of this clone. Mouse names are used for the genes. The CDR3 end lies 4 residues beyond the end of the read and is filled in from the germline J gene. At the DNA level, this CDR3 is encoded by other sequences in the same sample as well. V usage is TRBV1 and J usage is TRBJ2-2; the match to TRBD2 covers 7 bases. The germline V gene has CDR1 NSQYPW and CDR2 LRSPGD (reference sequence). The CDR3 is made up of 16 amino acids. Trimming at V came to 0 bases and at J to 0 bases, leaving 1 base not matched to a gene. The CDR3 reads CTCSADLGANTGQLYF. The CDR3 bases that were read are TGCACCTGCAGTGCAGATCTGGGGGCAAACACCGGG.

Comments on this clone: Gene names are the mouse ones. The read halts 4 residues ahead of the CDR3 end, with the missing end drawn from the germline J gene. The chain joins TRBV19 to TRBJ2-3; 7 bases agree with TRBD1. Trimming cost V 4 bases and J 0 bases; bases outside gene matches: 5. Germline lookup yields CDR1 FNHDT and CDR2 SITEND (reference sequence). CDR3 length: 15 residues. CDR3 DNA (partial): TGTGCCAGCAGTGGGGGACAGACTAGTGCAGAA. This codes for CASSGGQTSAE. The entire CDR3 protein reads CASSGGQTSAETLYF.

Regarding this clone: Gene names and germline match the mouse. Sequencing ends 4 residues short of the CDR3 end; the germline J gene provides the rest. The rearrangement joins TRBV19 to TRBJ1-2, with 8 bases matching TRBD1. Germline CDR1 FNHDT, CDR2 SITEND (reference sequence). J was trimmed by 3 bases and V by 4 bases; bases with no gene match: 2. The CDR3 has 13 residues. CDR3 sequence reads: CASSSGQDSDYTF. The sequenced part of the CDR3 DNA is TGTGCCAGCAGTTCGGGACAGGACTCC.

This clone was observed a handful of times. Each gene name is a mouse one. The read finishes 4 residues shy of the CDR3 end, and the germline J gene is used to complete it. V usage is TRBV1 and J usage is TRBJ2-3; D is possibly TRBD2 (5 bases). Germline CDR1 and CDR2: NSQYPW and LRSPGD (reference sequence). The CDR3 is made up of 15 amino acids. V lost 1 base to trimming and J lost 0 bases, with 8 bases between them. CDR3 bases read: TGCACCTGCAGTGCAGGACTGTTTAGTGCAGAA. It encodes CTCSAGLFSAE. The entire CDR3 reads CTCSAGLFSAETLYF.

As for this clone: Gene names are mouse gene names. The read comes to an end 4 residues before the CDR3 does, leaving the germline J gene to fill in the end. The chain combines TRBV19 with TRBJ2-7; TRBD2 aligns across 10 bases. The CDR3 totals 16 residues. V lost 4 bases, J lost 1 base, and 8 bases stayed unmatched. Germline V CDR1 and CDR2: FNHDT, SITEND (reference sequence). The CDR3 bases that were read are TGTGCCAGCAGTCCTTCTCCGGGACTGGGGTCCTAT. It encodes CASSPSPGLGSY. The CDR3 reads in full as CASSPSPGLGSYEQYF.

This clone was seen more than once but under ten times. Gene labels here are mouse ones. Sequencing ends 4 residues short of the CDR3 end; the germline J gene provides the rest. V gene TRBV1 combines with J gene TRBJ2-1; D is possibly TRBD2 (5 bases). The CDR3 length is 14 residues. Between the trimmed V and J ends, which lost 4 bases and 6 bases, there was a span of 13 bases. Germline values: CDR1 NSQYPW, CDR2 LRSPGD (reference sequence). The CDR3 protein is CTCSGEAGLAEQFF. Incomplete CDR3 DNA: TGCACCTGCAGTGGGGAGGCTGGGCTTGCT.

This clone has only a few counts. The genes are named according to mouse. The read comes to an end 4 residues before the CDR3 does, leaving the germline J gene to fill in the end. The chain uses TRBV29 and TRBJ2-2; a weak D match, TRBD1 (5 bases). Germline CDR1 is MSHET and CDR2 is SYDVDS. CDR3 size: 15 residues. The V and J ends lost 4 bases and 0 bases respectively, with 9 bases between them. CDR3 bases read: TGTGCTAGCAGTTCCCAGGGTGCAAACACCGGG. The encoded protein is CASSSQGANTG. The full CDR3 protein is CASSSQGANTGQLYF.

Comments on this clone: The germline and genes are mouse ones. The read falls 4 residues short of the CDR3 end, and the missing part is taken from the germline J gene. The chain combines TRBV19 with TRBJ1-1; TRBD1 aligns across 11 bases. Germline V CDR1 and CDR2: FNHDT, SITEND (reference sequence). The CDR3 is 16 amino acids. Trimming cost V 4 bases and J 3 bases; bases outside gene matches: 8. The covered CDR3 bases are TGTGCCAGCAGTCCCCCGGGACAGGGGGGACACACA. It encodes CASSPPGQGGHT. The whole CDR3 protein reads CASSPPGQGGHTEVFF.

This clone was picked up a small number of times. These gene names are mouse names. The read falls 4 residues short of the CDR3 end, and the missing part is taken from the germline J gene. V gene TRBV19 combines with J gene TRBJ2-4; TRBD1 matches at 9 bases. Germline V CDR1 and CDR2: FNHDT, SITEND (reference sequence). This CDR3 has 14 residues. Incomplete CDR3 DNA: TGTGCCAGCAGCCCCGGGACAGGGCAGAAC. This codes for CASSPGTGQN. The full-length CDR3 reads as CASSPGTGQNTLYF. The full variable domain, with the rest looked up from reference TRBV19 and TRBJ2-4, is GGIITQTPKFLIGQEGQKLTLKCQQNFNHDTMYWYRQDSGKGLRLIYYSITENDLQKGDLSEGYDASREKKSSFSLTVTSAQKNEMAVFLCASSPGTGQNTLYFGAGTRLSVL.

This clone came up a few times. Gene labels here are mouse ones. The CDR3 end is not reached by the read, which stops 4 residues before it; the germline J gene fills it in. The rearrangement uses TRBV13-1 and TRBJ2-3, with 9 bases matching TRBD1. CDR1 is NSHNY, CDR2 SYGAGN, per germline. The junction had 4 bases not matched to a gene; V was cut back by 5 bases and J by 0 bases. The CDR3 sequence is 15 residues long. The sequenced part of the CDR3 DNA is TGTGCCAGCAGCCACAGGGGGCTTAGTGCAGAA. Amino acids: CASSHRGLSAE. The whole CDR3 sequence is CASSHRGLSAETLYF.

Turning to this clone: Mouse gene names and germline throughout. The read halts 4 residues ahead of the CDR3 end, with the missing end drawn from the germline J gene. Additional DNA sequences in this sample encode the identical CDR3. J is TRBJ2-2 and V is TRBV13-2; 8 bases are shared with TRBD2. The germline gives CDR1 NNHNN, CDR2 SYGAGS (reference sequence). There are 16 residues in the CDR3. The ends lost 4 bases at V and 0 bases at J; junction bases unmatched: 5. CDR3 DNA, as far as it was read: TGTGCCAGCGGTCCCACTGGGGGTGCAAACACCGGG. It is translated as CASGPTGGANTG. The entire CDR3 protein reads CASGPTGGANTGQLYF.

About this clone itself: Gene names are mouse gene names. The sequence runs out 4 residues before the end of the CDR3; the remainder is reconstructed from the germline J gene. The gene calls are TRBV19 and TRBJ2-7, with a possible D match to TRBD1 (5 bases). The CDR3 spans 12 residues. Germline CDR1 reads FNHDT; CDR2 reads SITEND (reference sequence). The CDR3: CASSHGHYEQYF. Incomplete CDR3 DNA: TGTGCCAGCAGCCACGGACATTAT. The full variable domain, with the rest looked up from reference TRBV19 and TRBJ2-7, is GGIITQTPKFLIGQEGQKLTLKCQQNFNHDTMYWYRQDSGKGLRLIYYSITENDLQKGDLSEGYDASREKKSSFSLTVTSAQKNEMAVFLCASSHGHYEQYFGPGTRLTVL.

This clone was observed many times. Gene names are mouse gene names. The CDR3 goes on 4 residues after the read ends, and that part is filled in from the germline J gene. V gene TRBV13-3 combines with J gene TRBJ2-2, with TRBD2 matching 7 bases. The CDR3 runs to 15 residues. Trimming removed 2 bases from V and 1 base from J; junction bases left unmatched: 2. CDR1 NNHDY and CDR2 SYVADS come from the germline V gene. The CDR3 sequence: CASSELGLNTGQLYF. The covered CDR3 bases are TGTGCCAGCAGTGAACTGGGGTTAAACACCGGG. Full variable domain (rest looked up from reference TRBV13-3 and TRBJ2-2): EAAVTQSPRSKVAVTGGKVTLSCHQTNNHDYMYWYRQDTGHGLRLIHYSYVADSTEKGDIPDGYKASRPSQENFSLILELASLSQTAVYFCASSELGLNTGQLYFGEGSKLTVL.

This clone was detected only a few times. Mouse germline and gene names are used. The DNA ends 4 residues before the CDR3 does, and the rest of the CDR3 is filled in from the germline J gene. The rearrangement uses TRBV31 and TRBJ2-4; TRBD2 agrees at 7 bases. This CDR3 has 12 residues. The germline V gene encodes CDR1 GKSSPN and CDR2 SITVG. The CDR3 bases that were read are TGTGCCTGGACTGGGGGAGAAAAC. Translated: CAWTGGEN. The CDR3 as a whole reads CAWTGGENTLYF.

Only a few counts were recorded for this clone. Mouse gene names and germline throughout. The CDR3 loop reads CASSEHRDWGVYEQYF. The DNA read from the CDR3 is TGTGCCAGCAGTGAACACCGGGACTGGGGGGTGTAT. V gene TRBV13-1 combines with J gene TRBJ2-7; 12 positions match TRBD2. The read falls 4 residues short of the CDR3 end, and the missing part is taken from the germline J gene. Germline CDR1 NSHNY, CDR2 SYGAGN. CDR3 length equals 16 residues.

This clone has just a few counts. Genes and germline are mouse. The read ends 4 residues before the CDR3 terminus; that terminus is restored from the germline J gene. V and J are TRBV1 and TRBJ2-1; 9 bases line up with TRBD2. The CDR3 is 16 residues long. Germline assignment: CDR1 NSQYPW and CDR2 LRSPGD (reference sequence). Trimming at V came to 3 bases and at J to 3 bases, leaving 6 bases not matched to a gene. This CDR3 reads CTCSAPGLGIYAEQFF. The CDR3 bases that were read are TGCACCTGCAGTGCCCCAGGACTGGGGATCTATGCT.

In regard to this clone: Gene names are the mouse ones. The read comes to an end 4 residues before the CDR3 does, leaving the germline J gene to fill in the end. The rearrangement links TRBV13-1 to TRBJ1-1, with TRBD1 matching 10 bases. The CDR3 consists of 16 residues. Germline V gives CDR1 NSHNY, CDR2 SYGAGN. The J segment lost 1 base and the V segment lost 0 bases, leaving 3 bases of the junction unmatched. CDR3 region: CASSDGRTGGNTEVFF. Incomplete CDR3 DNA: TGTGCCAGCAGTGATGGCCGGACAGGGGGAAACACA.

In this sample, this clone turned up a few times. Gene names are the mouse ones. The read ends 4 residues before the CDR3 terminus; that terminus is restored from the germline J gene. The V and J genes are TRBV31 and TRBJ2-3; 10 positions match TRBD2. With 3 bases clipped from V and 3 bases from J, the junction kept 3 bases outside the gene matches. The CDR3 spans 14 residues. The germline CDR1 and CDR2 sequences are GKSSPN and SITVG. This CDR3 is CAWSFWGGAETLYF. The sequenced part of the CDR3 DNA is TGTGCCTGGAGCTTCTGGGGGGGCGCAGAA.